Shown below are 32 T cell receptor beta chains from a single sample sequenced in a study of response to subunit inactivated influenza vaccine. TCRdb reanalysed the RT-PCR reads using MiXCR and keeps one entry per CDR3 protein. The sample yields 650,000 to 800,000 distinct CDR3 sequences, approximately 15% seen once. The sequences come from PBMCs from blood, collected roughly 15 days before vaccination. These receptors were collected from a man aged 50 or older who received an inactivated influenza vaccine.

This clonotype appeared a few times. The chain employs TRBV14 and TRBJ2-5; 8 bases are shared with TRBD1. Germline V gene lookup returns CDR1 SGHDN and CDR2 FVKESK. This CDR3 is 14 amino acids long. Trimming took 4 bases from V and 7 from J; bases not matched to a gene: 8. For the CDR3, the DNA is TGTGCCAGCAGCCTCCCAGGGGGCGCCGGGACCCAGTACTTC. It specifies CASSLPGGAGTQYF.

The chain joins TRBV6-2 or TRBV6-3 to TRBJ2-2; 9 bases agree with TRBD1. Germline V gene data show CDR1 as MNHEY and CDR2 as SVGEGT. This CDR3 is built from 14 residues. V was clipped by 6 bases and J by 5 bases; unmatched bases: 4. Written as DNA, the CDR3 is TGTGCCAGCAGGGGGACAGGGCAAACCGGGGAGCTGTTTTTT. Protein sequence: CASRGTGQTGELFF.

This clonotype was counted between two and nine times. This sequence joins TRBV3-1 and TRBJ2-2; TRBD1 might be the D (6 bases). V lost 1 base and J lost 0, with 12 bases in between. CDR3 length: 17 residues. Germline CDR1 is LGHDT and CDR2 is YNNKEL (reference sequence). CDR3 in DNA: TGTGCCAGCAGCCAAGGGGGGCTAGCTACGAACACCGGGGAGCTGTTTTTT. Translating it yields CASSQGGLATNTGELFF.

The chain employs TRBV20-1 and TRBJ2-5; D is undetermined. Trimming shortened V by 1 base and J by 5 bases, and 23 bases separated the two germline ends. Germline V gives CDR1 DFQATT, CDR2 SNEGSKA (reference sequence). The CDR3 is 17 amino acids. The CDR3 reads CSARGLESLFGRETQYF. As DNA, the CDR3 is TGCAGTGCTAGAGGATTAGAGTCCCTCTTCGGCAGGGAGACCCAGTACTTC.

About this clonotype itself: This may come from a read error, since a much larger clone is one base off. The rearrangement uses TRBV12-3 or TRBV12-4 and TRBJ2-5; 8 bases map to TRBD2. The CDR3 runs to 14 residues. The CDR3 loop is CGSSERGLQETQYF. The CDR3 DNA sequence: TGTGGCAGCAGTGAGCGGGGGCTTCAAGAGACCCAGTACTTC.

Only a few counts were recorded for this clonotype. The chain carries TRBV12-3 or TRBV12-4 and TRBJ2-3; the D gene could be TRBD1 or TRBD2 (5 bases each). Trimming took 4 bases from V and 2 from J, leaving 13 bases between them. The CDR3 is 15 amino acids. The CDR3: CASSSGQVITDTQYF. The CDR3 DNA reads as TGTGCCAGCAGTTCGGGGCAGGTAATCACAGATACGCAGTATTTT.

This clonotype has more than one count but fewer than ten. The chain uses TRBV29-1 and TRBJ2-3; TRBD2 matches 9 bases. The CDR3 sequence is 12 residues long. Germline V gene sequence: CDR1 SQVTM, CDR2 ANQGSEA. Trimming removed 7 bases from V and 5 bases from J; junction bases left unmatched: 4. CDR3: CSGSGSGDTQYF. The CDR3 region has the DNA TGCAGCGGTAGCGGGAGTGGAGATACGCAGTATTTT.

This clonotype was picked up a small number of times. The genes are TRBV12-3 or TRBV12-4 and TRBJ2-2; no firm D call. The CDR3 consists of 16 residues. Trimming left V 6 bases short and J 0 bases short, with 14 bases between. CDR3 nucleotides: TGTGCCAGCAGCCACACGACGGAATCGAACACCGGGGAGCTGTTTTTT. It encodes CASSHTTESNTGELFF.

The chain uses TRBV10-3 and TRBJ2-2, with D possibly being TRBD1 (6 bases). CDR1 ENHRY and CDR2 SYGVKD come from the germline V gene. The CDR3 loop spans 14 amino acids. The germline V and J ends were trimmed by 6 bases and 1 base, with 9 bases remaining between them. This CDR3 is CAISEDRNTGELFF. The CDR3 bases are TGTGCCATCAGCGAGGACAGGAACACCGGGGAGCTGTTTTTT.

This clonotype was detected many times. The chain carries TRBV20-1 and TRBJ2-5; a possible D gene is TRBD1 (5 bases). Per germline, CDR1 DFQATT and CDR2 SNEGSKA (reference sequence). The CDR3 totals 13 residues. Trimming cost V 6 bases and J 0 bases, with 11 bases left between them. This CDR3 is CSALDRNQETQYF. In DNA, the CDR3 is TGCAGTGCCCTAGACAGAAACCAAGAGACCCAGTACTTC.

The rearrangement links TRBV29-1 to TRBJ2-7; possible D gene TRBD2, 5 bases. The CDR3 sequence is 12 residues long. V lost 4 bases and J lost 0, with 7 bases in between. Germline assignment: CDR1 SQVTM and CDR2 ANQGSEA. In nucleotides, the CDR3 is TGCAGCGTTGCCGGGAACTCCTACGAGCAGTACTTC. Protein sequence: CSVAGNSYEQYF.

This chain uses TRBV7-2 with TRBJ2-3; D is perhaps TRBD1 or TRBD2 (6 bases each). The germline CDR1 and CDR2 sequences are SGHTA and FQGNSA. The CDR3 is 14 amino acids. V was trimmed by 5 bases and J by 6 bases, leaving 15 bases between them. DNA for the CDR3: TGTGCCAGCAGCCTGGGGGGCAGGCTGGATACGCAGTATTTT. It encodes CASSLGGRLDTQYF.

The CDR3 spells CSVQASGSGYEQYF. DNA for the CDR3: TGCAGTGTCCAAGCGAGCGGGAGTGGGTACGAGCAGTACTTC. The chain has TRBV20-1 and TRBJ2-7; TRBD2 matches 8 bases. The CDR3 is 14 residues long. In germline, CDR1 is DFQATT, CDR2 SNEGSKA (reference sequence). J was trimmed by 4 bases and V by 7 bases; bases with no gene match: 12.

This clonotype turned up a few times. The V call is TRBV20-1, the J call TRBJ2-7; no firm D call. There are 13 residues in the CDR3. The V gene's germline CDR1 is DFQATT and CDR2 SNEGSKA (reference sequence). Trimming removed 4 bases from V and 2 bases from J, with 12 bases in between. In DNA form, the CDR3 reads TGCAGTGCTAACCAGGAGCTTACCTACGAGCAGTACTTC. Its protein is CSANQELTYEQYF.

This clonotype was seen a few times. The chain couples TRBV4-2 to TRBJ1-5; 7 nucleotides agree with TRBD1. CDR1 is LGHNA and CDR2 is YNFKEQ in the germline V gene. CDR3 length: 15 residues. With 0 bases clipped from V and 7 bases from J, the junction kept 6 bases outside the gene matches. The CDR3 DNA follows: TGTGCCAGCAGCCAAGATGTTCAGGGGGGCCAGCCCCAGCATTTT. This gives the protein CASSQDVQGGQPQHF.

V is TRBV5-1 and J is TRBJ2-7; tentatively, D is TRBD1 or TRBD2 (5 bases each). The CDR3 has 14 residues. V lost 0 bases to trimming and J lost 4 bases, with 11 bases between them. Germline V CDR1 and CDR2: SGHRS, YFSETQ. CDR3 DNA: TGCGCCAGCAGCTTGGCCTATGGGGGATACGAGCAGTACTTC. Protein: CASSLAYGGYEQYF.

This clonotype was found many times. The chain combines TRBV27 with TRBJ1-1; tentatively, D is TRBD1 (6 bases). V lost 6 bases to trimming and J lost 3 bases, with 17 bases between them. The germline V gene encodes CDR1 MNHEY and CDR2 SMNVEV (reference sequence). The CDR3 is 15 amino acids. The CDR3 coding sequence is TGTGCCAGCAGAAAAACAGGGTCATCGGACACTGAAGCTTTCTTT. It yields the protein CASRKTGSSDTEAFF.

This clonotype was observed a few times. The gene calls are TRBV6-5 and TRBJ2-5; D gene uncertain. This CDR3 is 15 amino acids long. The ends were cut back, 0 bases at V and 4 bases at J, with 12 bases in the middle. In germline, CDR1 is MNHEY, CDR2 SVGAGI. The CDR3 loop reads CASSYSIGLIETQYF. For the CDR3, the DNA is TGTGCCAGCAGTTACTCGATAGGGCTGATAGAGACCCAGTACTTC.

The V and J genes are TRBV24-1 and TRBJ2-1; D possibly matches TRBD1 or TRBD2 (5 bases each). Trimming stripped 3 bases from V and 0 bases from J, with 14 bases between. Looked up from germline, CDR1 is KGHDR and CDR2 is SFDVKD. The CDR3 sequence is 17 residues long. The CDR3 sequence: CATSDDSRGVSYNEQFF. For the CDR3, the DNA is TGTGCCACCAGTGATGATTCGAGGGGAGTCTCCTACAATGAGCAGTTCTTC.

This clonotype has a handful of counts. The chain links TRBV28 to TRBJ2-1; D is possibly TRBD2 (5 bases). The CDR3 spans 13 residues. Per germline, CDR1 MDHEN and CDR2 SYDVKM. The ends were cut back, 6 bases at V and 6 bases at J, with 12 bases in the middle. CDR3: CASSRFGVNEQFF. The CDR3 coding sequence is TGTGCCAGCAGCCGTTTCGGGGTCAATGAGCAGTTCTTC.

This clonotype was found many times. V and J are TRBV7-9 and TRBJ1-1; 7 bases are a match to TRBD1. From germline, CDR1 is SEHNR and CDR2 FQNEAQ (reference sequence). V lost 0 bases to trimming and J lost 11 bases; unmatched junction nucleotides: 6. This CDR3 has 13 residues. The CDR3 DNA follows: TGTGCCAGCAGCTTAGCGGCACAGGGGACGGCTTTCTTT. Its protein is CASSLAAQGTAFF.

This clonotype came up a few times. CDR3 coding DNA: TGCAGTGCTAGTGCAGGGGGGGCCTACAATGAGCAGTTCTTC. Translation gives CSASAGGAYNEQFF. The genes are TRBV20-1 and TRBJ2-1; D is perhaps TRBD1 or TRBD2 (7 bases each). Trimming took off 3 bases at V and 2 bases at J, with 11 bases between the two ends. Per the germline V gene, CDR1 is DFQATT and CDR2 is SNEGSKA (reference sequence). The CDR3 loop spans 14 amino acids.

This clonotype occurred a few times. CDR3: CASSLEALPYEQYF. The CDR3 nucleotides read TGTGCCAGCAGCTTAGAAGCACTCCCCTACGAGCAGTACTTC. The V and J genes are TRBV7-8 and TRBJ2-7; D remains unclear. The CDR3 consists of 14 residues. CDR1 and CDR2 from the germline V gene are SGHVS and FQNEAQ. The germline V and J ends were trimmed by 1 base and 2 bases, with 9 bases remaining between them.

This clonotype was recorded at least ten times. This chain links TRBV5-1 with TRBJ2-2, with D possibly TRBD1 on 5 matching bases. CDR1 SGHRS and CDR2 YFSETQ come from the germline V gene. The CDR3 runs 15 residues. Trimming cost V 2 bases and J 1 base, with 9 bases left between them. The DNA of the CDR3 is TGCGCCAGCAGCTTCGCCCAGGGGAACACCGGGGAGCTGTTTTTT. Its translation is CASSFAQGNTGELFF.

The chain carries TRBV20-1 and TRBJ2-3; TRBD2 is a possible D gene (5 bases). Germline loops: CDR1 DFQATT, CDR2 SNEGSKA (reference sequence). The CDR3 sequence is 18 residues long. Between the trimmed V and J ends, which lost 1 base and 4 bases, there was a span of 24 bases. This CDR3 is CSARGLGAGRPLPDTQYF. CDR3 in DNA: TGCAGTGCTAGAGGGCTCGGCGCGGGCCGCCCCCTCCCAGATACGCAGTATTTT.

The rearrangement joins TRBV4-3 to TRBJ1-1; D might be TRBD1 (6 bases). CDR1 and CDR2 from the germline V gene are LGHNA and YSLEER. The CDR3 spans 14 residues. V lost 1 base, J lost 5 bases, and 11 bases lay in between. In DNA form, the CDR3 reads TGCGCCAGCAGCCAAGTCCCCGGGACAACTGAAGCTTTCTTT. It encodes CASSQVPGTTEAFF.

The table lists this clonotype with a few counts. The chain links TRBV29-1 to TRBJ1-2, with D perhaps matching TRBD1 (5 bases). CDR1 SQVTM and CDR2 ANQGSEA come from the germline V gene. The CDR3 has 13 residues. Trimming shortened V by 6 bases and J by 0 bases, and 11 bases separated the two germline ends. CDR3 sequence (DNA): TGCAGCGTCCCTGAACAGGCTAACTATGGCTACACCTTC. This sequence encodes CSVPEQANYGYTF.

The chain couples TRBV4-2 to TRBJ2-7, with D possibly TRBD1 on 6 matching bases. The CDR3 covers 11 residues. Trimming cost V 8 bases and J 5 bases, with 10 bases left between them. Germline V gives CDR1 LGHNA, CDR2 YNFKEQ. The CDR3 sequence is CASGAGDEQYF. The CDR3, as DNA: TGTGCCAGCGGCGCAGGGGACGAGCAGTACTTC.

This chain uses TRBV6-2 or TRBV6-3 with TRBJ1-1; D is perhaps TRBD1 (6 bases). Between the trimmed V and J ends, which lost 2 bases and 3 bases, there was a span of 19 bases. The CDR3 contains 17 residues. Germline V gene data show CDR1 as MNHEY and CDR2 as SVGEGT. Here the CDR3 DNA reads TGTGCCAGCAGTTACGAGGGACACCTCCAGGCGGACACTGAAGCTTTCTTT. Its protein is CASSYEGHLQADTEAFF.

This clonotype appeared a few times. CDR3 bases: TGTGCCAGCAGTGAAGGCAGACAGGCAACTAATGAAAAACTGTTTTTT. Its translation is CASSEGRQATNEKLFF. The chain uses TRBV6-1 and TRBJ1-4; D perhaps matches TRBD1 (6 bases). This CDR3 is built from 16 residues. V was cut by 1 base and J by 0 bases, with 9 bases left in between. Germline CDR1 reads MNHNS; CDR2 reads SASEGT.

The chain couples TRBV7-2 to TRBJ2-1; TRBD2 matches 11 bases. Germline lookup yields CDR1 SGHTA and CDR2 FQGNSA. This CDR3 is built from 17 residues. Trimming took 0 bases from V and 6 from J; bases not matched to a gene: 7. CDR3 bases: TGTGCCAGCAGCTTAGCCTATCTAGCGGGGGGTACCAATGAGCAGTTCTTC. Amino acid sequence: CASSLAYLAGGTNEQFF.

The chain is built from TRBV7-9 and TRBJ1-2; D not resolved. The CDR3 loop spans 13 amino acids. Trimming took off 1 base at V and 5 bases at J, with 8 bases between the two ends. Germline V lookup: CDR1 SEHNR, CDR2 FQNEAQ (reference sequence). The chain's CDR3 is CASSLDQAYGYTF. In DNA, the CDR3 is TGTGCCAGCAGCTTAGACCAAGCATATGGCTACACCTTC.